The rows below give T cell receptor beta chains drawn from one sample of a study of blood T cells in healthy people across ages. Each CDR3 protein gets one entry after TCRdb re-called the 5' RACE reads with MiXCR. The repertoire holds around 400,000 distinct CDR3 sequences, roughly half seen once, with 51% in the top ten. Material: blood. The receptor source for this set is a man aged 60-69 years in good health. CDR3s include the opening cysteine and the closing phenylalanine or tryptophan. A D gene is named only where the DNA matches it firmly. Size is omitted from some rows. Given values are once, few, many or a class for expanded clones.

CDR3: CSETGLAGAHTDTRYF; DNA: TGCAGCGAGACAGGACTAGCGGGGGCACACACAGATACGCGGTATTTT; V: TRBV29-1; D: TRBD2; size: -; J: TRBJ2-3
CDR3: CSVEESAVTGELFF; DNA: TGCAGCGTTGAGGAAAGCGCAGTCACCGGGGAGCTGTTTTTT; V: TRBV29-1; D: -; size: few; J: TRBJ2-2
CDR3: CASSLRTGAPDSPLHF; DNA: TGTGCCAGCAGCCTCAGGACAGGGGCTCCTGATTCACCCCTCCACTTT; V: TRBV9; D: TRBD1; size: -; J: TRBJ1-6
CDR3: CATSDLGTEAFF; DNA: TGTGCCACCAGTGATCTTGGCACTGAAGCTTTCTTT; V: TRBV24-1; D: -; size: few; J: TRBJ1-1
CDR3: CASSEQTGGVRETQYF; DNA: TGTGCCAGCAGTGAGCAGACAGGGGGCGTGAGGGAGACCCAGTACTTC; V: TRBV6-1; D: TRBD1; size: few; J: TRBJ2-5
CDR3: CASSVFGETQYF; DNA: TGTGCCAGCAGCGTCTTTGGGGAGACCCAGTACTTC; V: TRBV2; D: -; size: -; J: TRBJ2-5
CDR3: CASSRSPGDTQYF; DNA: TGTGCCAGCAGCCGATCACCGGGCGATACGCAGTATTTT; V: TRBV7-2; D: -; size: few; J: TRBJ2-3
CDR3: CSARAGEYSNQPQHF; DNA: TGCAGTGCTAGAGCGGGAGAATATAGCAATCAGCCCCAGCATTTT; V: TRBV20-1; D: -; size: -; J: TRBJ1-5
CDR3: CATSDPGTGEQYF; DNA: TGTGCCACCAGTGATCCCGGGACCGGTGAGCAGTACTTC; V: TRBV24-1; D: -; size: few; J: TRBJ2-7
CDR3: CASSLGGTGGSYGYTF; DNA: TGTGCCAGCAGCTTAGGCGGGACAGGGGGCAGCTATGGCTACACCTTC; V: TRBV7-2; D: TRBD1; size: few; J: TRBJ1-2
CDR3: CASSKGQPLYEQYF; DNA: TGTGCCAGCAGCAAGGGACAGCCACTCTACGAGCAGTACTTC; V: TRBV7-9; D: TRBD1; size: -; J: TRBJ2-7
CDR3: CASSPTGLAVGTQYF; DNA: TGTGCCAGCTCACCCACCGGACTAGCCGTAGGGACCCAGTACTTC; V: TRBV18; D: TRBD2; size: few; J: TRBJ2-5
CDR3: CASRTGGSYGYTF; DNA: TGTGCCAGCAGGACAGGGGGGAGTTATGGCTACACCTTC; V: TRBV7-2; D: TRBD1; size: -; J: TRBJ1-2
CDR3: CAISDAGTRGNEQFF; DNA: TGTGCCATCAGTGACGCCGGGACTAGGGGCAATGAGCAGTTCTTC; V: TRBV10-3; D: TRBD2; size: -; J: TRBJ2-1
CDR3: CASSRLAEAYNEQFF; DNA: TGTGCCAGCAGCAGGCTAGCGGAAGCCTACAATGAGCAGTTCTTC; V: TRBV9; D: TRBD2; size: once; J: TRBJ2-1
CDR3: CASSLGQDNSPLHF; DNA: TGCGCCAGCAGCTTGGGACAGGATAATTCACCCCTCCACTTT; V: TRBV5-1; D: -; size: -; J: TRBJ1-6
CDR3: CSVDGTSGRSPYEQYF; DNA: TGCAGCGTTGATGGGACTAGCGGGCGGAGTCCCTACGAGCAGTACTTC; V: TRBV29-1; D: TRBD2; size: many; J: TRBJ2-7
CDR3: CASSRTGVGNEQFF; DNA: TGTGCCAGCAGTCGGACAGGGGTTGGGAATGAGCAGTTCTTC; V: TRBV12-3/TRBV12-4; D: TRBD1; size: -; J: TRBJ2-1
CDR3: CASSLGRWGTEAFF; DNA: TGTGCCAGCAGCTTAGGGCGGTGGGGCACTGAAGCTTTCTTT; V: TRBV7-6; D: -; size: -; J: TRBJ1-1
CDR3: CASNIGGEDTQYF; DNA: TGTGCCAGTAACATTGGGGGGGAAGATACGCAGTATTTT; V: TRBV19; D: TRBD2; size: -; J: TRBJ2-3
CDR3: CASSQVPGPETQYF; DNA: TGTGCCAGCAGCCAAGTGCCCGGTCCGGAGACCCAGTACTTC; V: TRBV3-1; D: -; size: few; J: TRBJ2-5
CDR3: CAISESGGYF; DNA: TGTGCCATCAGTGAGTCCGGGGGGTACTTC; V: TRBV10-3; D: -; size: -; J: TRBJ2-4